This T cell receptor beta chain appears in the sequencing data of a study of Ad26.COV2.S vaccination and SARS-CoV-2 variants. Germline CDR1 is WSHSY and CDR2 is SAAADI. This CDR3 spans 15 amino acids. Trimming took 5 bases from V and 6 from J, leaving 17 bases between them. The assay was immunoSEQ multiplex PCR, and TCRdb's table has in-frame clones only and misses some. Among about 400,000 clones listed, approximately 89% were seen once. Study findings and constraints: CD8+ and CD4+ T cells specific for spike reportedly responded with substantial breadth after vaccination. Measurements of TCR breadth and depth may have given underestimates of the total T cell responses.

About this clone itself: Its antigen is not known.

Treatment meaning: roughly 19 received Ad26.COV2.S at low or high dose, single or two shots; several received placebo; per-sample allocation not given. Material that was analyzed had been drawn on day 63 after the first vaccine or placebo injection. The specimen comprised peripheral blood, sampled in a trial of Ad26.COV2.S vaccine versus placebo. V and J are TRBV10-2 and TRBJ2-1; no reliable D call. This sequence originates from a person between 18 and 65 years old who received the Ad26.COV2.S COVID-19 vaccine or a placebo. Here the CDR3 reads CASSTSLLGLNEQFF. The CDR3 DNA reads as TGCGCCAGCAGTACTTCTCTACTCGGGCTCAATGAGCAGTTCTTC.